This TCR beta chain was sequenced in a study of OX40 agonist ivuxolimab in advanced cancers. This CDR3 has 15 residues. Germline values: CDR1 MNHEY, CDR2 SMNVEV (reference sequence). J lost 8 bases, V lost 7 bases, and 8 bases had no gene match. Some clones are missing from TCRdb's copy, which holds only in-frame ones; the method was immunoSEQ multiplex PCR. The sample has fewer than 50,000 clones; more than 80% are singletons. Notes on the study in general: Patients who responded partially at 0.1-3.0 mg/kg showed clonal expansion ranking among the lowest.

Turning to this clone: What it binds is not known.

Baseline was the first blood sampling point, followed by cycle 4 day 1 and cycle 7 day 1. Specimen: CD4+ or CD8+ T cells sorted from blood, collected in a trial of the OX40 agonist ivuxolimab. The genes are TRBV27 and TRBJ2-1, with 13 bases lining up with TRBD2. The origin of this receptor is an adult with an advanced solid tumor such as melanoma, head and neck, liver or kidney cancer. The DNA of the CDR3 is TGTGCCAGCACCCCACTAGCGGGAGGGTCCCATGAGCAGTTCTTC. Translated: CASTPLAGGSHEQFF.